These 22 T cell receptor beta chains share one sample of origin, sequenced in a study of blood T cells in healthy people across ages. With a J-beta primer mix and a sample-barcoded 5' primer, a second PCR ran about 6 to 11 cycles. TCRdb used MiXCR to reprocess the 5' RACE reads, holding one entry per CDR3 protein. Of about 290,000 distinct CDR3 sequences in the sample, around 30% were seen once. Sample: blood. These receptors all come from a woman in her sixties or seventies in good health.

The CDR3 DNA reads as TGTGCCAGCTCACCAAAGGGCACCGGGGAGCTGTTTTTT. It is translated as CASSPKGTGELFF. The rearrangement joins TRBV18 to TRBJ2-2, with D uncertain. With 2 bases removed from V and 4 bases from J, the gap between germline ends came to 5 bases. The germline V gene encodes CDR1 KGHSH and CDR2 LQKENI. The CDR3 runs 13 residues.

This chain links TRBV2 with TRBJ2-4, with 9 bases aligning to TRBD1. The V gene's germline CDR1 is SNHLY and CDR2 FYNNEI. With 6 bases clipped from V and 9 bases from J, the junction kept 9 bases outside the gene matches. The CDR3 consists of 14 residues. CDR3 sequence reads: CASRLMDRGSIQYF. The CDR3 nucleotides read TGTGCCAGCAGGCTGATGGACAGGGGAAGCATTCAGTACTTC.

The V gene is TRBV6-2 or TRBV6-3, the J gene TRBJ1-2; D is undetermined. The CDR3 is made up of 12 amino acids. The ends were cut back, 2 bases at V and 5 bases at J, with 6 bases in the middle. The germline CDR1 and CDR2 sequences are MNHEY and SVGEGT. CDR3 sequence (DNA): TGTGCCAGCAGTTACCGCTTTTATGGCTACACCTTC. Translating gives CASSYRFYGYTF.

This clonotype came up a few times. The rearrangement joins TRBV10-3 to TRBJ1-2; tentatively, D is TRBD1 (6 bases). This CDR3 contains 13 residues. Germline V gene data show CDR1 as ENHRY and CDR2 as SYGVKD. Trimming stripped 10 bases from V and 8 bases from J, with 20 bases between. The CDR3 loop reads CATQPQGRGGYTF. The CDR3 nucleotides are TGTGCCACCCAACCCCAGGGGAGGGGGGGCTACACCTTC.

With respect to this clonotype: A read error may account for a junction end that differs from germline. The V call is TRBV5-1, the J call TRBJ1-1; D is possibly TRBD1 (5 bases). This CDR3 contains 14 residues. From germline, CDR1 is SGHRS and CDR2 YFSETQ. In DNA form, the CDR3 reads TGCGCCGGCAGCTCGATCCCCACAGGATCTGAGGCTTTCTTT. It yields the protein CAGSSIPTGSEAFF.

This sequence joins TRBV20-1 and TRBJ2-5; possible D gene TRBD2, 5 bases. The J call may not be correct, given that the DNA end is closer to TRBJ2-1. CDR1 is DFQATT, CDR2 SNEGSKA, per germline (reference sequence). The CDR3 contains 13 residues. The CDR3 sequence: CSAYDSLRGEQFF. For the CDR3, the DNA is TGCAGTGCCTACGACTCCCTCCGGGGTGAGCAGTTCTTC.

The rearrangement joins TRBV20-1 to TRBJ1-4; tentatively, D is TRBD1 (5 bases). Germline values: CDR1 DFQATT, CDR2 SNEGSKA (reference sequence). The CDR3 runs 14 residues. V dropped 5 bases and J dropped 5 bases, with 15 bases sitting between them. For the CDR3, the DNA is TGCAGTGCTCTAACCGGGACGGGAAATGAAAAACTGTTTTTT. Protein product: CSALTGTGNEKLFF.

This clonotype was recorded a few times. The chain combines TRBV12-3 or TRBV12-4 with TRBJ2-1; D is uncertain. The CDR3 loop spans 13 amino acids. Trimming removed 3 bases from V and 6 bases from J, with 9 bases in between. The DNA for the CDR3 is TGTGCCAGCAGTTTCATAGTTTTCAATGAGCAGTTCTTC. This translates into CASSFIVFNEQFF.

This clonotype occurred a few times. V and J are TRBV20-1 and TRBJ1-1; D remains ambiguous. V lost 5 bases and J 0 bases, leaving 22 bases between the germline ends. CDR1 and CDR2 (germline): DFQATT, SNEGSKA (reference sequence). CDR3 size: 17 residues. The CDR3 loop reads CSAEGQPRRQMNTEAFF. For the CDR3, the DNA is TGCAGTGCTGAAGGGCAGCCAAGACGGCAAATGAACACTGAAGCTTTCTTT.

The gene calls are TRBV29-1 and TRBJ2-6; 8 bases align to TRBD1. Germline-derived CDR1 and CDR2 are SQVTM and ANQGSEA. The CDR3 spans 16 residues. V dropped 6 bases and J dropped 4; count of bases not matched to a gene: 11. The DNA of the CDR3 is TGCAGCGTCACGGACAGGGATCACTCCGGGGCCAACGTCCTGACTTTC. It yields the protein CSVTDRDHSGANVLTF. Full variable domain (outside the CDR3, taken from reference TRBV29-1 and TRBJ2-6): SAVISQKPSRDICQRGTSLTIQCQVDSQVTMMFWYRQQPGQSLTLIATANQGSEATYESGFVIDKFPISRPNLTFSTLTVSNMSPEDSSIYLCSVTDRDHSGANVLTFGAGSRLTVL.

The rearrangement joins TRBV28 to TRBJ1-2; tentative D call: TRBD1 (6 bases). The germline gives CDR1 MDHEN, CDR2 SYDVKM. The CDR3 is 14 residues long. Deletions cut 9 bases from V and 0 bases from J, with 14 bases between. The CDR3 spells CASAGTPTNYGYTF. The CDR3 bases are TGTGCCAGTGCGGGGACACCGACTAACTATGGCTACACCTTC.

This clonotype was counted at least ten times. The chain joins TRBV12-3 or TRBV12-4 to TRBJ2-2; 8 positions match TRBD1. V lost 3 bases, J lost 1 base, and 4 bases stayed unmatched. CDR3 size: 16 residues. The DNA of the CDR3 is TGTGCCAGCAGTTTTCGGGACAGGATGAACACCGGGGAGCTGTTTTTT. The encoded protein is CASSFRDRMNTGELFF.

This clonotype has just a few counts. The chain recombines TRBV10-3 with TRBJ2-5, with TRBD1 identical over 9 bases. V trimming: 10 bases; J trimming: 1 base; junction bases outside the gene matches: 1. Germline loops: CDR1 ENHRY, CDR2 SYGVKD. This CDR3 comprises 12 residues. The CDR3 here is CATTGGQETQYF. The CDR3, as DNA: TGTGCCACGACAGGGGGCCAAGAGACCCAGTACTTC.

Only a few counts were recorded for this clonotype. This rearrangement joins TRBV9 to TRBJ2-5, with TRBD2 identical over 10 bases. The CDR3 is 18 residues long. CDR1 SGDLS and CDR2 YYNGEE come from the germline V gene. V lost 0 bases, J lost 1 base, and 9 bases stayed unmatched. The CDR3 region has the DNA TGTGCCAGCAGCGTAGGGTCGTTAGCGGGAGGACCCCAAGAGACCCAGTACTTC. Amino acids: CASSVGSLAGGPQETQYF.

Written as DNA, the CDR3 is TGTGCCAGTAAATCTAGCGGGAGCTTTAACAATGAGCAGTTCTTC. It is translated as CASKSSGSFNNEQFF. The rearrangement links TRBV19 to TRBJ2-5; 10 positions agree with TRBD2. The closer fit of TRBJ2-1 to the DNA end suggests the J call may be wrong. The CDR3 is 15 amino acids. Germline V gene sequence: CDR1 LNHDA, CDR2 SQIVND (reference sequence).

The V and J genes are TRBV7-2 and TRBJ2-3, with no clear D. Germline loops: CDR1 SGHTA, CDR2 FQGNSA. CDR3 length: 13 amino acids. V gave up 0 bases and J gave up 4 bases, with 5 bases separating them. The chain's CDR3 is CASSLAQADTQYF. The CDR3 DNA follows: TGTGCCAGCAGCTTAGCGCAGGCAGATACGCAGTATTTT.

The genes are TRBV6-5 and TRBJ2-5, with 9 bases that match TRBD1. The V segment lost 5 bases and the J segment 5 bases; nucleotides outside the gene matches: 6. This CDR3 comprises 14 residues. Germline V gene sequence: CDR1 MNHEY, CDR2 SVGAGI. The CDR3 bases are TGTGCCAGCAGTCGGACAGGGGATTCGGAGACCCAGTACTTC. Its protein product is CASSRTGDSETQYF.

Only one count was recorded for this clonotype. Compared with germline, one end of the junction differs, possibly owing to a read error. V usage is TRBV5-1 and J usage is TRBJ2-7; D might be TRBD1 (5 bases). This CDR3 is built from 14 residues. Germline V CDR1 and CDR2: SGHRS, YFSETQ. The CDR3 DNA is TGCGCCAGCAGCTTGATACAGGCACCCTACGAGCGGTACTTC. Translated: CASSLIQAPYERYF. The full variable domain, completed using reference TRBV5-1 and TRBJ2-7, is KAGVTQTPRYLIKTRGQQVTLSCSPISGHRSVSWYQQTPGQGLQFLFEYFSETQRNKGNFPGRFSGRQFSNSRSEMNVSTLELGDSALYLCASSLIQAPYERYFGPGTRLTVT.

This clonotype was counted between two and nine times. An end of the junction does not agree with germline; a read error may underlie this. This chain uses TRBV3-1 with TRBJ1-1, with 8 bases aligning to TRBD1. The CDR3 consists of 15 residues. CDR1 is LGHDT and CDR2 is YNNKEL in the germline V gene (reference sequence). This CDR3 is CVSSHSGTGNTEAFF. The DNA for the CDR3 is TGTGTCAGCAGCCACTCCGGGACAGGGAACACTGAAGCTTTCTTT.

This clonotype appeared a few times. This chain connects TRBV20-1 to TRBJ1-5; the D is unclear. The ends were cut back, 1 base at V and 1 base at J, with 14 bases in the middle. The CDR3 consists of 16 residues. The germline V gene encodes CDR1 DFQATT and CDR2 SNEGSKA (reference sequence). CDR3 region: CSARVFAAASNQPQHF. The CDR3 DNA follows: TGCAGTGCTAGAGTGTTTGCGGCAGCCAGCAATCAGCCCCAGCATTTT.

The chain links TRBV11-1 to TRBJ2-1; D may match TRBD1 or TRBD2 (6 bases each). This CDR3 is 18 amino acids long. The germline CDR1 and CDR2 sequences are SGHAT and FQDESV (reference sequence). Trimming stripped 8 bases from V and 6 bases from J, with 29 bases between. The CDR3 DNA follows: TGTGCCAGCGCCCCCTGGATCGGGAGTACAGGGAAGGGCAATGAGCAGTTCTTC. Amino acid sequence: CASAPWIGSTGKGNEQFF.

This clonotype was seen at least ten times. The chain joins TRBV4-1 to TRBJ1-2; TRBD1 might be the D (6 bases). Trimming left V 10 bases short and J 8 bases short, with 17 bases between. Germline CDR1 MGHRA, CDR2 YSYEKL. The CDR3 spans 12 residues. Here the CDR3 reads CATGVSGQGYTF. CDR3 DNA sequence: TGCGCCACAGGGGTCTCGGGGCAGGGCTACACCTTC.